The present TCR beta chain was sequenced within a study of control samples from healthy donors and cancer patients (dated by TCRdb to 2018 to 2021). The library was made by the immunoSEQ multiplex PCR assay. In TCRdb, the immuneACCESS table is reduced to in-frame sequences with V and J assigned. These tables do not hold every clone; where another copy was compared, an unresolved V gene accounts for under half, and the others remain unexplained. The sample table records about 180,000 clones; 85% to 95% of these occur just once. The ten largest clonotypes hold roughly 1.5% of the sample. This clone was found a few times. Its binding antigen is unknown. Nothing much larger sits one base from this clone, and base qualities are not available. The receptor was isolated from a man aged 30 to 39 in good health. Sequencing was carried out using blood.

CDR3 region: CASSRRQGAGEKLFF. Read as DNA, the sequence is TGTGCCAGCAGTAGAAGACAGGGGGCCGGTGAAAAACTGTTTTTT. The chain is made from TRBV6-5 and TRBJ1-4, with 10 junctional bases fitting TRBD1. CDR1 and CDR2 are drawn from the germline V gene: MNHEY, SVGAGI. From cysteine to phenylalanine, the CDR3 is 15 amino acids long. Only the CDR3 part of the read is kept: 45 bases, read in frame from the first base. V is cut back by 5 bases and J by 7 bases, with 7 bases in the junction unmatched.